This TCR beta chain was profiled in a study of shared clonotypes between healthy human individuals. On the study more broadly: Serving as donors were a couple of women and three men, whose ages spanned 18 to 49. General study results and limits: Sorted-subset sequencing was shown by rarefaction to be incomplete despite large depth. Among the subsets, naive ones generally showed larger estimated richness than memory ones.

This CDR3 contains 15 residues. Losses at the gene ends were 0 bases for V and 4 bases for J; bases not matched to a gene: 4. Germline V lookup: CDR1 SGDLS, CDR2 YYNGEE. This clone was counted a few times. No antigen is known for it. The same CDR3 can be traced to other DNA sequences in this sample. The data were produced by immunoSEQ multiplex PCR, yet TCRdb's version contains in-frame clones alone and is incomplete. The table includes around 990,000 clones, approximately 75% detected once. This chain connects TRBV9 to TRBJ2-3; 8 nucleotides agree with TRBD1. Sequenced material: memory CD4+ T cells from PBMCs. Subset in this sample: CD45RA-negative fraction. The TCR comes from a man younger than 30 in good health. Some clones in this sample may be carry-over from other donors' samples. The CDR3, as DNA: TGTGCCAGCAGCGTAGTGGCAGGGGGCGCAGATACGCAGTATTTT. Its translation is CASSVVAGGADTQYF.